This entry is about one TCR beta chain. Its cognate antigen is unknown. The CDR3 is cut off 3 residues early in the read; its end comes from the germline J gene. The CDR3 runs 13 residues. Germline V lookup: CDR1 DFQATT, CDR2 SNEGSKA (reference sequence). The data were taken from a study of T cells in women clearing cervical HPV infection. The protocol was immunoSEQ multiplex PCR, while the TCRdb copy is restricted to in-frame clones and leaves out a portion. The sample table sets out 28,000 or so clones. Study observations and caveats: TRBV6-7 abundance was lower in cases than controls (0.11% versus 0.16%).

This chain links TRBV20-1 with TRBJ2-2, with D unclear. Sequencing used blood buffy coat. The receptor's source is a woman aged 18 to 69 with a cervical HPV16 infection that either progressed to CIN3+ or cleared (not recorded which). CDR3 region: CSAPVHFNEKLFF. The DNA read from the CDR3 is TGCAGTGCTCCGGTGCACTTTAATGAAAAG.